The TCR beta chain under discussion was sequenced for a study of T-cell memory formation after mild COVID-19. CDR3 length: 15 residues. The V and J ends lost 2 bases and 6 bases, in that order; junction bases with no gene match: 4. Researchers used 5'RACE with constant-segment primers to make TCR alpha and TCR beta cDNA libraries that carry sample barcodes and UMIs. From the 5' RACE reads, TCRdb called clonotypes with MiXCR, one entry per CDR3 protein. This table holds hundreds of thousands of distinct CDR3 sequences, roughly 20% found once. General study points: There was a balanced CD4/CD8 profile in clones contracting day 15 to 85, and later expanders leaned CD4+.

As regards this clonotype: Antigen unknown.

The V call is TRBV12-3 or TRBV12-4, the J call TRBJ1-5, with 10 bases aligning to TRBD1. The clonotype originates from an adult woman who had mild COVID-19 (a few samples of this study predate the infection). Cell type and time point are not known. Material for sequencing was PBMCs or a T cell subset sorted from them (not recorded which). CDR3 in DNA: TGTGCCAGCAGTTTAAGACAGGGGGCCGGTCAGCCCCAGCATTTT. It specifies CASSLRQGAGQPQHF.